The 27 T cell receptor beta chains presented below share a single source sample, sequenced in a study of cytomegalovirus exposure and HLA in healthy donors. Clones were read by immunoSEQ multiplex PCR, and TCRdb kept only the in-frame ones, dropping some. The sample contains approximately 54,000 clones, roughly nine tenths of which appear only once. Input material: PBMCs. All receptors come from a woman aged 18-29 years in good health and CMV-seropositive.

This clone was recorded only once. The chain employs TRBV5-4 and TRBJ2-3, with D perhaps TRBD2 (6 bases). V dropped 10 bases and J dropped 8 bases, with 17 bases sitting between them. The germline V gene encodes CDR1 SGHNT and CDR2 YYREEE (reference sequence). CDR3 length: 12 residues. As DNA, the CDR3 is TGTGCCTCCCAAGGCGGGGACGGTACGCAGTATTTT. Its protein product is CASQGGDGTQYF. Full variable domain (rest looked up from reference TRBV5-4 and TRBJ2-3): ETGVTQSPTHLIKTRGQQVTLRCSSQSGHNTVSWYQQALGQGPQFIFQYYREEENGRGNFPPRFSGLQFPNYSSELNVNALELDDSALYLCASQGGDGTQYFGPGTRLTVL.

This sequence joins TRBV27 and TRBJ1-1; D gene unclear. In germline, CDR1 is MNHEY, CDR2 SMNVEV (reference sequence). This CDR3 spans 12 amino acids. Deletions cut 5 bases from V and 1 base from J, with 5 bases between. CDR3 in DNA: TGTGCCAGCAGTGGCTGGAACACTGAAGCTTTCTTT. It specifies CASSGWNTEAFF.

The gene calls are TRBV7-2 and TRBJ2-7; D possibly corresponds to TRBD1 (6 bases). Trimming removed 1 base at V and 1 base at J, with 11 bases between. The CDR3 totals 15 residues. The germline V gene has CDR1 SGHTA and CDR2 FQGNSA. In nucleotides, the CDR3 is TGTGCCAGCAGCTTAGTGGCAGGGGCGTCCTACGAGCAGTACTTC. As protein: CASSLVAGASYEQYF. Together with reference TRBV7-2 and TRBJ2-7, the CDR3 gives the full variable domain: GAGVSQSPSNKVTEKGKDVELRCDPISGHTALYWYRQSLGQGLEFLIYFQGNSAPDKSGLPSDRFSAERTGGSVSTLTIQRTQQEDSAVYLCASSLVAGASYEQYFGPGTRLTVT.

The chain combines TRBV27 with TRBJ1-5; D gene uncertain. This CDR3 contains 14 residues. Germline CDR1 is MNHEY and CDR2 is SMNVEV (reference sequence). The V and J ends lost 6 bases and 0 bases respectively, with 9 bases between them. The CDR3 nucleotides are TGTGCCAGCAGGGGCGGGATTAGCAATCAGCCCCAGCATTTT. This translates into CASRGGISNQPQHF.

This clone occurred once. The J gene is TRBJ1-1, the V gene TRBV7-2; 7 nucleotides agree with TRBD1. CDR3 length: 15 amino acids. The germline gives CDR1 SGHTA, CDR2 FQGNSA. Trimming took 5 bases from V and 4 from J; bases not matched to a gene: 10. The CDR3 sequence: CASSVGDSWTTEAFF. The DNA for the CDR3 is TGTGCCAGCAGCGTAGGGGACAGCTGGACCACTGAAGCTTTCTTT.

This clone has a handful of counts. This rearrangement joins TRBV6-5 to TRBJ1-5; 7 bases map to TRBD1. CDR3 length: 14 residues. V lost 6 bases and J lost 3; bases outside the gene matches: 5. Germline V lookup: CDR1 MNHEY, CDR2 SVGAGI. CDR3 DNA: TGTGCCAGCAGCCCCGGACAGGACAATCAGCCCCAGCATTTT. Protein sequence: CASSPGQDNQPQHF.

This chain joins TRBV19 and TRBJ1-2; TRBD1 is a possible D gene (5 bases). This CDR3 is built from 12 residues. CDR1 is LNHDA and CDR2 is SQIVND in the germline V gene (reference sequence). The V end lost 6 bases, the J end lost 7 bases, and 12 bases lay between the germline ends. CDR3 DNA: TGTGCCAGTAGACAGGTCATGGGTGGCTACACCTTC. The encoded protein is CASRQVMGGYTF. Variable domain in full (rest from reference TRBV19 and TRBJ1-2): DGGITQSPKYLFRKEGQNVTLSCEQNLNHDAMYWYRQDPGQGLRLIYYSQIVNDFQKGDIAEGYSVSREKKESFPLTVTSAQKNPTAFYLCASRQVMGGYTFGSGTRLTVV.

V and J are TRBV5-1 and TRBJ1-5; possible D gene TRBD1, 6 bases. Germline CDR1 and CDR2: SGHRS and YFSETQ. Trimming stripped 0 bases from V and 7 bases from J, with 11 bases between. This CDR3 spans 14 amino acids. The DNA for the CDR3 is TGCGCCAGCAGCTTGGGGTCAGGGGAGCAGCCCCAGCATTTT. Translated: CASSLGSGEQPQHF. Looking up the rest from reference TRBV5-1 and TRBJ1-5 gives the full variable domain: KAGVTQTPRYLIKTRGQQVTLSCSPISGHRSVSWYQQTPGQGLQFLFEYFSETQRNKGNFPGRFSGRQFSNSRSEMNVSTLELGDSALYLCASSLGSGEQPQHFGDGTRLSIL.

V is TRBV5-6 and J is TRBJ2-2, with 8 bases aligning to TRBD1. The V and J ends lost 4 bases and 8 bases, in that order; junction bases with no gene match: 4. Germline V gene sequence: CDR1 SGHDT, CDR2 YYEEEE. CDR3 length equals 13 residues. CDR3 amino acids: CASSRTGSGELFF. DNA for the CDR3: TGTGCCAGCAGCCGGACAGGGTCGGGGGAGCTGTTTTTT.

In nucleotides, the CDR3 is TGTGCCAGCAGCGTAGGAGGGGGATCGGATCAGCCCCAGCATTTT. Translating gives CASSVGGGSDQPQHF. The rearrangement links TRBV9 to TRBJ1-5, with D tentatively TRBD1 (6 bases). Germline V gene data show CDR1 as SGDLS and CDR2 as YYNGEE. This CDR3 contains 15 residues. V dropped 0 bases and J dropped 5 bases, with 12 bases sitting between them.

The rearrangement uses TRBV28 and TRBJ1-6; D perhaps matches TRBD1 (6 bases). V was cut by 4 bases and J by 10 bases, with 17 bases left in between. The germline V gene has CDR1 MDHEN and CDR2 SYDVKM. This CDR3 is built from 15 residues. CDR3 bases: TGTGCCAGCAGTTCCCCCACAGGGATGTACTCACCCCTCCACTTT. Its protein product is CASSSPTGMYSPLHF.

This chain links TRBV7-9 with TRBJ1-6, with D possibly TRBD1 on 5 matching bases. CDR1 is SEHNR and CDR2 is FQNEAQ in the germline V gene (reference sequence). V lost 4 bases and J lost 8, with 9 bases in between. This CDR3 has 13 amino acids. The chain's CDR3 is CASSSGGYSPLHF. The CDR3 bases are TGTGCCAGCAGCTCCGGGGGGTATTCACCCCTCCACTTT.

The chain combines TRBV30 with TRBJ1-3, with TRBD1 as a possible D gene (6 bases). Trimming stripped 0 bases from V and 7 bases from J, with 16 bases between. CDR1 GTSNPN and CDR2 SVGIG come from the germline V gene (reference sequence). The CDR3 loop spans 15 amino acids. CDR3 nucleotides: TGTGCCTGGAGTGTAACAGGGTTTAACATCAACACCATATATTTT. Amino acid sequence: CAWSVTGFNINTIYF.

The J gene is TRBJ1-6, the V gene TRBV2, with TRBD1 identical over 8 bases. The V segment lost 7 bases and the J segment 9 bases; nucleotides outside the gene matches: 17. Germline lookup yields CDR1 SNHLY and CDR2 FYNNEI. This CDR3 has 17 residues. The CDR3 sequence is CASTNPSKTGAPSPLHF. The CDR3 coding sequence is TGTGCCAGCACCAACCCTTCCAAGACAGGGGCTCCTTCACCCCTCCACTTT.

This clone has just one count. The chain joins TRBV5-1 to TRBJ2-1; D gene unclear. CDR3 size: 13 residues. Germline lookup yields CDR1 SGHRS and CDR2 YFSETQ. Trimming stripped 0 bases from V and 6 bases from J, with 7 bases between. This chain's CDR3 is CASSLVILNEQFF. The CDR3 nucleotides are TGCGCCAGCAGCTTGGTCATACTCAATGAGCAGTTCTTC.

V usage is TRBV4-2 and J usage is TRBJ1-2, with 8 bases that match TRBD1. V shed 4 bases and J 3 bases; nucleotides not matched to a gene: 7. CDR3 length: 15 residues. Germline CDR1 is LGHNA and CDR2 is YNFKEQ. The CDR3 DNA follows: TGTGCCAGCAGCCTGAACCCGACAGGGGACTATGGCTACACCTTC. Translated: CASSLNPTGDYGYTF.

V is TRBV27 and J is TRBJ2-7; TRBD1 matches 7 bases. The junction had 5 bases not matched to a gene; V was cut back by 0 bases and J by 3 bases. The length of the CDR3 is 15 residues. Germline V lookup: CDR1 MNHEY, CDR2 SMNVEV (reference sequence). CDR3 loop: CASSLSTGRGYEQYF. CDR3 nucleotides: TGTGCCAGCAGTTTATCGACAGGGAGAGGCTACGAGCAGTACTTC.

The chain uses TRBV10-3 and TRBJ2-5, with TRBD2 as a possible D gene (5 bases). This CDR3 contains 12 residues. In germline, CDR1 is ENHRY, CDR2 SYGVKD. V lost 8 bases, J lost 0 bases, and 7 bases lay in between. CDR3 bases: TGTGCCATCTCTAGCTACCAAGAGACCCAGTACTTC. It encodes CAISSYQETQYF.

The chain is built from TRBV7-6 and TRBJ1-1; TRBD1 might be the D (5 bases). V lost 6 bases and J lost 4, with 15 bases in between. The CDR3 consists of 14 residues. Germline V gene sequence: CDR1 SGHVS, CDR2 FNYEAQ. The CDR3 DNA is TGTGCCAGCAGACCAGGCGGGGGAGTCACTGAAGCTTTCTTT. It specifies CASRPGGGVTEAFF.

The rearrangement uses TRBV15 and TRBJ2-7; 7 bases are shared with TRBD1. Trimming took 0 bases from V and 3 from J; bases not matched to a gene: 5. The CDR3 has 15 amino acids. CDR1 and CDR2 (germline): LNHNV, YYDKDF (reference sequence). CDR3 region: CATSRDVHRGYEQYF. The DNA of the CDR3 is TGTGCCACCAGCAGAGATGTACACAGGGGCTACGAGCAGTACTTC.

This clone was counted only a few times. This rearrangement joins TRBV5-6 to TRBJ2-7, with D possibly TRBD1 on 5 matching bases. Per the germline V gene, CDR1 is SGHDT and CDR2 is YYEEEE. The length of the CDR3 is 13 residues. Trimming shortened V by 4 bases and J by 3 bases, and 11 bases separated the two germline ends. CDR3 DNA sequence: TGTGCCAGCAGCCCAAGACAGCGCTACGAGCAGTACTTC. The encoded protein is CASSPRQRYEQYF.

The chain joins TRBV28 to TRBJ2-7, with TRBD1 identical over 7 bases. The CDR3 spans 15 residues. The germline V gene encodes CDR1 MDHEN and CDR2 SYDVKM. V trimming: 5 bases; J trimming: 0 bases; junction bases outside the gene matches: 7. This CDR3 reads CASSADREDSYEQYF. CDR3 in DNA: TGTGCCAGCAGTGCTGACAGGGAAGACTCCTACGAGCAGTACTTC.

V gene TRBV5-1 combines with J gene TRBJ2-7; the D is unclear. The CDR3 is 13 residues long. CDR1 SGHRS and CDR2 YFSETQ come from the germline V gene. The V gene lost 5 bases and the J gene lost 0 bases, with 9 bases spanning the gap. DNA of the CDR3: TGCGCCAGCAGATTAGCCGGCTCCTACGAGCAGTACTTC. Translation gives CASRLAGSYEQYF.

This chain connects TRBV7-3 to TRBJ2-7, with TRBD1 matching over 8 bases. Trimming removed 5 bases from V and 2 bases from J; junction bases left unmatched: 17. CDR1 and CDR2 (germline): SGHTA, FQGTGA. CDR3 size: 18 residues. The CDR3: CASSPGTGGRFGAYEQYF. CDR3 nucleotides: TGTGCCAGCAGCCCGGGGACAGGCGGCAGGTTTGGGGCCTACGAGCAGTACTTC.

The count of this clone is one. The chain employs TRBV30 and TRBJ1-2, with a weak D call TRBD1 (6 bases). Germline CDR1 and CDR2: GTSNPN and SVGIG (reference sequence). This CDR3 is built from 12 residues. With 0 bases removed from V and 10 bases from J, the gap between germline ends came to 12 bases. The CDR3 DNA reads as TGTGCCTGGAGTGTAAAGGGGGGGTTCTACACCTTC. This sequence encodes CAWSVKGGFYTF. The full variable domain, its missing parts supplied by reference TRBV30 and TRBJ1-2, is SQTIHQWPATLVQPVGSPLSLECTVEGTSNPNLYWYRQAAGRGLQLLFYSVGIGQISSEVPQNLSASRPQDRQFILSSKKLLLSDSGFYLCAWSVKGGFYTFGSGTRLTVV.

The J gene is TRBJ2-3, the V gene TRBV9, with D maybe TRBD1 (5 bases). From germline, CDR1 is SGDLS and CDR2 YYNGEE. The CDR3 spans 14 residues. V shed 4 bases and J shed 0 bases, with 9 bases lying between them. CDR3 region: CASSPSGSTDTQYF. In DNA form, the CDR3 reads TGTGCCAGCAGCCCCTCAGGGAGCACAGATACGCAGTATTTT.

This sequence joins TRBV14 and TRBJ1-6; D possibly corresponds to TRBD1 (6 bases). The V end was cut by 0 bases, the J end by 4 bases, with 13 bases between. The CDR3 consists of 17 residues. Germline V gene sequence: CDR1 SGHDN, CDR2 FVKESK. The CDR3 DNA follows: TGTGCCAGCAGCCAAGAGGGGCAGGGGCGGTATAATTCACCCCTCCACTTT. Amino acids: CASSQEGQGRYNSPLHF. The full variable domain, rest sourced from reference TRBV14 and TRBJ1-6, is EAGVTQFPSHSVIEKGQTVTLRCDPISGHDNLYWYRRVMGKEIKFLLHFVKESKQDESGMPNNRFLAERTGGTYSTLKVQPAELEDSGVYFCASSQEGQGRYNSPLHFGNGTRLTVT.